The T cell receptor (beta chain) described here comes from a study of cytomegalovirus exposure and HLA in healthy donors. The study, taken as a whole, reports: Presence/absence analyses supposed approximately even sequencing depth among donors. Some public TCRs appeared in many individuals, while most sequences were rare. Using the classifier, cytomegalovirus status was reportedly diagnosed with high specificity and sensitivity. Associated with cytomegalovirus, according to the listing, were 150 to 200 TCR beta chains.

The primer mix had 60 Vbeta and 13 Jbeta primers. Clones were sequenced by immunoSEQ multiplex PCR, and TCRdb holds only the in-frame ones, with some missing. The table lists hundreds of thousands of clones, about 87% of them singletons. On this clone: What it binds is unknown.

The CDR3 totals 14 residues. Germline values: CDR1 SGHKS, CDR2 YYEKEE (reference sequence). Trimming pared 2 bases from V and 8 bases from J, leaving 16 bases between. This chain uses TRBV5-5 with TRBJ1-2; D gene uncertain. This clonotype originated in a woman under 30 in good health and CMV-seronegative. Sequencing used PBMCs. The CDR3 region is CASSFSEGSVGYTF. The CDR3 coding sequence is TGTGCCAGCAGCTTTTCGGAAGGGAGTGTGGGCTACACCTTC.